The rows below give T cell receptor beta chains drawn from one sample of a study of vaccination and CD4 T cells after COVID-19. These receptors are not linked to any known antigen. MiXCR, applied by TCRdb to the PCR reads, yields one record per CDR3 protein. The table shows some 25,000 distinct CDR3 sequences, with less than 40% occurring only once. The sample here was CD4+ T cells from blood, cultured in vitro, taken about 7 months after SARS-CoV-2 vaccination. These receptors all stem from a human donor who had recovered from COVID-19. Each CDR3 is given with its conserved first and last residue. Each record gives: V gene, clone size, J gene, D gene, CDR3 protein, CDR3 DNA. The D gene is left open where the match is weak. Where a row states a size, it is once, few, many or the class of an expanded clone; other rows omit it.

TRBV20-1	NA	TRBJ1-2	TRBD1	CSARAGGADGYTF	TGCAGTGCTAGGGCAGGGGGCGCGGATGGCTACACCTTC
TRBV20-1	few	TRBJ2-7	TRBD2	CSARRLAGPPFYEQYF	TGCAGTGCTAGGCGGCTAGCGGGACCCCCTTTTTACGAGCAGTACTTC
TRBV18	NA	TRBJ1-1	NA	CASSRGTGGNTEAFF	TGTGCCAGCTCAAGGGGGACTGGGGGCAACACTGAAGCTTTCTTT
TRBV5-4	NA	TRBJ1-2	TRBD1	CASSYVPGQGNYGYTF	TGTGCCAGCAGTTACGTCCCGGGACAGGGAAACTATGGCTACACCTTC
TRBV28	NA	TRBJ1-5	NA	CASSWRPRGNQPQHF	TGTGCCAGCAGCTGGCGTCCCCGCGGCAATCAGCCCCAGCATTTT
TRBV20-1	few	TRBJ1-6	NA	CSARQGNYNSPLHF	TGCAGTGCTAGACAGGGGAACTATAATTCACCCCTCCACTTT
TRBV5-5	NA	TRBJ2-5	NA	CASSLPAQETQYF	TGTGCCAGCAGCTTGCCGGCCCAAGAGACCCAGTACTTC
TRBV29-1	NA	TRBJ2-6	NA	CSVLGPTGANVLTF	TGCAGCGTCCTAGGACCGACTGGGGCCAACGTCCTGACTTTC
TRBV6-1	NA	TRBJ2-7	TRBD2	CASRVSGTMYEQYF	TGTGCCAGCAGGGTAAGCGGGACGATGTACGAGCAGTACTTC
TRBV2	NA	TRBJ2-7	TRBD1	CASSEPLQGEEQYF	TGTGCCAGCAGTGAGCCACTACAGGGGGAGGAGCAGTACTTC
TRBV4-2	NA	TRBJ1-1	TRBD1	CASTEQGQGYTEAFF	TGTGCCAGCACCGAACAGGGACAGGGTTACACTGAAGCTTTCTTT
TRBV2	NA	TRBJ2-5	NA	CASSGSHWGETQYF	TGTGCCAGCAGTGGATCTCATTGGGGGGAGACCCAGTACTTC
TRBV15	medium-sized	TRBJ2-3	NA	CATSRDRGRDPDF	TGTGCCACCAGCAGAGATCGAGGGCGGGACCCGGATTTT
TRBV4-1	NA	TRBJ1-5	NA	CASSKDPTGAQPQHF	TGCGCCAGCAGTAAGGACCCTACCGGAGCTCAGCCCCAGCATTTT
TRBV7-2	few	TRBJ2-5	NA	CASSFRSAAETQYF	TGTGCCAGCAGCTTCCGGTCAGCCGCGGAGACCCAGTACTTC
TRBV6-1	few	TRBJ1-1	NA	CASSRPRGATEAFF	TGTGCCAGCAGTCGACCGAGAGGGGCCACTGAAGCTTTCTTT
TRBV5-4	NA	TRBJ2-3	TRBD2	CASSHRGLAADTQYF	TGTGCCAGCAGCCATCGGGGACTAGCCGCAGATACGCAGTATTTT
TRBV7-9	medium-sized	TRBJ2-5	TRBD1	CASSLGDRGEETQYF	TGTGCCAGCAGCTTAGGGGACAGAGGCGAAGAGACCCAGTACTTC
TRBV7-2	NA	TRBJ2-5	NA	CASGSQETQYF	TGTGCCAGCGGGTCCCAAGAGACCCAGTACTTC
TRBV19	NA	TRBJ1-1	TRBD1	CASSILQGLGTEAFF	TGTGCCAGTAGTATCCTACAGGGGTTGGGCACTGAAGCTTTCTTT
TRBV12-3/TRBV12-4	NA	TRBJ1-2	NA	CASTGGQYYGYTF	TGTGCCAGCACCGGGGGACAATACTATGGCTACACCTTC
TRBV10-3	NA	TRBJ2-1	NA	CAISESVSGRPAKANEQFF	TGTGCCATCAGTGAGTCAGTATCGGGTCGGCCGGCAAAGGCGAATGAGCAGTTCTTC
TRBV6-2/TRBV6-3	NA	TRBJ2-7	TRBD2	CASSIQSGLAGEYEQYF	TGTGCCAGCAGCATACAGTCGGGACTAGCGGGGGAGTACGAGCAGTACTTC
TRBV2	NA	TRBJ1-2	NA	CASGSNMNYGYTF	TGTGCCAGCGGTAGCAATATGAACTATGGCTACACCTTC
TRBV7-9	NA	TRBJ2-3	TRBD2	CASSPMVAGVVDTQYF	TGTGCCAGCAGCCCCATGGTAGCGGGAGTGGTAGATACGCAGTATTTT
TRBV2	NA	TRBJ2-5	NA	CASSEGWRETQYF	TGTGCCAGCAGTGAGGGGTGGCGAGAGACCCAGTACTTC
TRBV24-1	NA	TRBJ2-1	NA	CATSDFADNEQFF	TGTGCCACCAGTGATTTCGCGGACAATGAGCAGTTCTTC
TRBV5-1	NA	TRBJ2-1	TRBD2	CASSLGTSGSMNEQFF	TGCGCCAGCAGCTTGGGTACTAGCGGGAGTATGAATGAGCAGTTCTTC
TRBV15	NA	TRBJ2-7	NA	CATSRARTYEQYF	TGTGCCACCAGCAGAGCACGAACCTACGAGCAGTACTTC
TRBV10-3	few	TRBJ2-7	NA	CAISESASSYEQYF	TGTGCCATCAGTGAGTCGGCTAGCTCCTACGAGCAGTACTTC
TRBV7-8	NA	TRBJ1-6	NA	CASSFNRRQDNSPLHF	TGTGCCAGCAGCTTTAACAGGAGGCAGGACAATTCACCCCTCCACTTT
TRBV28	few	TRBJ2-7	TRBD2	CASSVAGPSYEQYF	TGTGCCAGCAGCGTAGCGGGGCCCTCCTACGAGCAGTACTTC
TRBV11-2	few	TRBJ2-7	TRBD2	CASSSGTIHEQYF	TGTGCCAGCAGCTCCGGGACTATCCACGAGCAGTACTTC
TRBV27	NA	TRBJ2-7	NA	CASSSLRARDYEQYF	TGTGCCAGCAGTTCGCTCAGGGCCAGGGACTACGAGCAGTACTTC
TRBV7-2	NA	TRBJ2-3	NA	CASSLAAGLTDTQYF	TGTGCCAGCAGCTTAGCGGCGGGGCTCACAGATACGCAGTATTTT
TRBV25-1	few	TRBJ2-5	TRBD1	CASSDARLTGSIQETQYF	TGTGCCAGCAGTGATGCCCGATTGACAGGGTCGATCCAAGAGACCCAGTACTTC
TRBV6-5	medium-sized	TRBJ2-5	TRBD2	CASSSGLAVYQETQYF	TGTGCCAGCAGTTCGGGACTAGCGGTTTACCAAGAGACCCAGTACTTC
TRBV29-1	NA	TRBJ2-1	NA	CSGRGGRGGDEQFF	TGCAGCGGCCGCGGGGGGAGAGGGGGCGATGAGCAGTTCTTC
TRBV6-5	few	TRBJ1-5	TRBD1	CASSWQQGMGQPQHF	TGTGCCAGCAGTTGGCAACAGGGGATGGGTCAGCCCCAGCATTTT
TRBV15	NA	TRBJ2-1	TRBD2	CATSRVLAGVEQFF	TGTGCCACCAGCAGAGTACTAGCGGGAGTCGAGCAGTTCTTC
TRBV29-1	NA	TRBJ2-1	NA	CSVTPLVGNEQFF	TGCAGCGTGACCCCCCTTGTTGGGAATGAGCAGTTCTTC
TRBV6-1	NA	TRBJ2-1	NA	CASKTSPFNEQFF	TGTGCCAGCAAAACTAGCCCCTTCAATGAGCAGTTCTTC
TRBV20-1	NA	TRBJ2-7	TRBD2	CSARRLAAYEQYF	TGCAGTGCTAGACGGCTAGCGGCTTACGAGCAGTACTTC
TRBV6-1	few	TRBJ1-1	NA	CASSEVDGGLGTEAFF	TGTGCCAGCAGCGAAGTCGACGGGGGGCTTGGCACTGAAGCTTTCTTT
TRBV7-9	few	TRBJ1-6	NA	CASSLGQVDNSPLHF	TGTGCCAGCAGCCTTGGGCAGGTGGATAATTCACCCCTCCACTTT
TRBV21-1	NA	TRBJ2-7	NA	CASSKPTPPPYEQYF	TGTGCCAGCAGCAAACCCACACCACCTCCCTACGAGCAGTACTTC
TRBV2	NA	TRBJ2-5	NA	CASSALGQGTQYF	TGTGCCAGCAGTGCCCTGGGGCAGGGGACCCAGTACTTC
TRBV19	NA	TRBJ2-7	TRBD1	CASSSSTGTSYEQYF	TGTGCCAGTAGCTCATCGACAGGGACAAGCTACGAGCAGTACTTC
TRBV6-5	few	TRBJ1-2	NA	CASSYSWNSNYGYTF	TGTGCCAGCAGTTACTCCTGGAACAGTAACTATGGCTACACCTTC
TRBV20-1	NA	TRBJ2-2	TRBD1	CSAREGTGANTGELFF	TGCAGTGCTAGAGAGGGGACAGGGGCGAACACCGGGGAGCTGTTTTTT
TRBV7-6	few	TRBJ2-5	NA	CASRSQETQYF	TGTGCCAGCAGATCTCAAGAGACCCAGTACTTC
TRBV27	NA	TRBJ2-1	TRBD2	CASRLREVLANNEQFF	TGTGCCAGCCGCTTGCGGGAGGTCTTGGCAAACAATGAGCAGTTCTTC
TRBV6-1	few	TRBJ2-5	NA	CASRRDLQETQYF	TGTGCCAGCAGGCGGGACTTGCAAGAGACCCAGTACTTC
TRBV21-1	medium-sized	TRBJ2-7	NA	CASSKSAKEEAATGPYEQYF	TGTGCCAGCAGCAAATCCGCAAAAGAGGAGGCGGCTACAGGACCCTACGAGCAGTACTTC
TRBV6-1	NA	TRBJ2-7	TRBD1	CASSVDRAYEQYF	TGTGCCAGCAGTGTAGACAGGGCTTACGAGCAGTACTTC